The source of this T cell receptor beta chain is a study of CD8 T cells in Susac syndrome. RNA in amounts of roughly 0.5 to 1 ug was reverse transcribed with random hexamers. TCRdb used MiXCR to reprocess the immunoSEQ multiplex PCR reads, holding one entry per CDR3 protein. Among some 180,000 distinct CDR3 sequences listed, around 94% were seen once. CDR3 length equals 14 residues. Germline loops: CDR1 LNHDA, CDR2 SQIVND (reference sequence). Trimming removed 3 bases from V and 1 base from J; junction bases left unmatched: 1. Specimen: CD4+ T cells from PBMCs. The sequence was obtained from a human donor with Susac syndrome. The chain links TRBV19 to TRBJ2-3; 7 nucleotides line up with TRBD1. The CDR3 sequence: CASSIRGRTDTQYF. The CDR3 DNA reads TGTGCCAGTAGTATTAGGGGGCGCACAGATACGCAGTATTTT.